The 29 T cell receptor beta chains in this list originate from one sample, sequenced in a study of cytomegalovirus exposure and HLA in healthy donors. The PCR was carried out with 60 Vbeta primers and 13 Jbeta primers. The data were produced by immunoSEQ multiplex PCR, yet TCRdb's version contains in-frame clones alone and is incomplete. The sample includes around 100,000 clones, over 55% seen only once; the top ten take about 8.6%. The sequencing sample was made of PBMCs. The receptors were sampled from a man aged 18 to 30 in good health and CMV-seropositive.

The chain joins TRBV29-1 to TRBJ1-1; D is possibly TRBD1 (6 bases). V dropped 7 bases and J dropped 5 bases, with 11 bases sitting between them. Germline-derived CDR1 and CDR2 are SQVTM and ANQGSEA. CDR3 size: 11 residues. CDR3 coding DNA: TGCAGCGGGACCAGGGGAACTGAAGCTTTCTTT. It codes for CSGTRGTEAFF.

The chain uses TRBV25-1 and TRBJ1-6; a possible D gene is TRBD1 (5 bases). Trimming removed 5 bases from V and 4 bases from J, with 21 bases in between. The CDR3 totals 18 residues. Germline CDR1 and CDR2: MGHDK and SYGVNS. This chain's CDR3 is CASSRPTERDGYNSPLHF. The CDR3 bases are TGTGCCAGCAGTCGACCGACAGAAAGAGACGGATATAATTCACCCCTCCACTTT.

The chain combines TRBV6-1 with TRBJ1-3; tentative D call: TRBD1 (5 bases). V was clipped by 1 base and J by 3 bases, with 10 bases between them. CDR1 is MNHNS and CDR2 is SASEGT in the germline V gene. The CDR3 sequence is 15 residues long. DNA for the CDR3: TGTGCCAGCAGTGAAGGGGGGGGTGGTGGAAACACCATATATTTT. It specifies CASSEGGGGGNTIYF.

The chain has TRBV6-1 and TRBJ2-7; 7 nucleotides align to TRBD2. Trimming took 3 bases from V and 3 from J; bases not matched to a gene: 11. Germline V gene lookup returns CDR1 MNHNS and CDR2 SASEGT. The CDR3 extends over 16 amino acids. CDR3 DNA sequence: TGTGCCAGCAGTGAGTTCGGGGAGGGCGGGCTCTACGAGCAGTACTTC. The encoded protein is CASSEFGEGGLYEQYF.

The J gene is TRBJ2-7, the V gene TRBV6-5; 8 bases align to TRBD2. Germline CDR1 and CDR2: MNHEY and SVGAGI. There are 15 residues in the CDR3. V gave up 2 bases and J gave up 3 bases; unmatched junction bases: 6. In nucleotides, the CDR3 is TGTGCCAGCAGTTACCGGCGGGGGGTGGTCTACGAGCAGTACGTC. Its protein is CASSYRRGVVYEQYV.

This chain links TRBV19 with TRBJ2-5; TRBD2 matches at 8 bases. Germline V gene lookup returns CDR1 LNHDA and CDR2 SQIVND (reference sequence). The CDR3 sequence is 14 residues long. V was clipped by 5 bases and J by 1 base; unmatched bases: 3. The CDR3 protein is CASSRGGTQETQYF. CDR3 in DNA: TGTGCCAGTAGTCGCGGGGGGACCCAAGAGACCCAGTACTTC. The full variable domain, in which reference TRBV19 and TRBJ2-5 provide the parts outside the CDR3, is DGGITQSPKYLFRKEGQNVTLSCEQNLNHDAMYWYRQDPGQGLRLIYYSQIVNDFQKGDIAEGYSVSREKKESFPLTVTSAQKNPTAFYLCASSRGGTQETQYFGPGTRLLVL.

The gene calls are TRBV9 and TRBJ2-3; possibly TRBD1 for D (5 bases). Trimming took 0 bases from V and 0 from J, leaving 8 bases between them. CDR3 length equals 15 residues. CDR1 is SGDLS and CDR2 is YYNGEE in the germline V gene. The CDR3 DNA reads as TGTGCCAGCAGCGTAGAGGGGTCTAGCACAGATACGCAGTATTTT. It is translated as CASSVEGSSTDTQYF.

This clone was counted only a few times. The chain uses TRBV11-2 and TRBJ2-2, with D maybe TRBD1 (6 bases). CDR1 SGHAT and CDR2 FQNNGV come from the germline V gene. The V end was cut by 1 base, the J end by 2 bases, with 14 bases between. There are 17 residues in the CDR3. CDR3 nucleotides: TGTGCCAGCAGCTTAGTTCGTGGGGGCGTAAACACCGGGGAGCTGTTTTTT. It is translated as CASSLVRGGVNTGELFF.

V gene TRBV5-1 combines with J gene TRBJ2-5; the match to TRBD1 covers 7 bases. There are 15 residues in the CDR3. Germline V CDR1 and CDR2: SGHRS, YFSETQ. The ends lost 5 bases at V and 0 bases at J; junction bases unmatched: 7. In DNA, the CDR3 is TGCGCCAGCAGGCCAGGGGGACCGTACCAAGAGACCCAGTACTTC. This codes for CASRPGGPYQETQYF. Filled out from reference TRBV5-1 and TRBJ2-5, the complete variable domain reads KAGVTQTPRYLIKTRGQQVTLSCSPISGHRSVSWYQQTPGQGLQFLFEYFSETQRNKGNFPGRFSGRQFSNSRSEMNVSTLELGDSALYLCASRPGGPYQETQYFGPGTRLLVL.

The CDR3 loop reads CASTETPYGYTF. CDR3 bases: TGTGCCAGCACGGAGACGCCATATGGCTACACCTTC. This chain uses TRBV2 with TRBJ1-2; D ambiguous. The ends were cut back, 7 bases at V and 5 bases at J, with 11 bases in the middle. The V gene's germline CDR1 is SNHLY and CDR2 FYNNEI. The CDR3 sequence is 12 residues long.

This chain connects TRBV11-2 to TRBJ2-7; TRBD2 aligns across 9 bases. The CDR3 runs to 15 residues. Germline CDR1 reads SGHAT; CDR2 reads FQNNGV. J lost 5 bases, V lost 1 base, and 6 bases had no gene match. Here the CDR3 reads CASSLVNAGGNEQYF. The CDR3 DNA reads TGTGCCAGCAGCTTAGTCAATGCGGGGGGGAACGAGCAGTACTTC.

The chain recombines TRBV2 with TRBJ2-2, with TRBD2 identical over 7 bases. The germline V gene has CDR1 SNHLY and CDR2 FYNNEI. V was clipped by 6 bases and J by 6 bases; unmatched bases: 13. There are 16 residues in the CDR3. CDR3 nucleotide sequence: TGTGCCAGCAGGCCTGGACTAGGGATTGTTTCCGGGGAGCTGTTTTTT. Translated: CASRPGLGIVSGELFF. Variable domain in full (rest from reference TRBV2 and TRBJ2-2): EPEVTQTPSHQVTQMGQEVILRCVPISNHLYFYWYRQILGQKVEFLVSFYNNEISEKSEIFDDQFSVERPDGSNFTLKIRSTKLEDSAMYFCASRPGLGIVSGELFFGEGSRLTVL.

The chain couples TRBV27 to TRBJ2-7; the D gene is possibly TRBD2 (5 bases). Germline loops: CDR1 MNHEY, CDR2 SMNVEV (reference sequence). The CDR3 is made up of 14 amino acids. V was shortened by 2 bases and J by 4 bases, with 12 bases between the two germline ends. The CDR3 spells CASSLTASGYEQYV. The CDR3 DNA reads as TGTGCCAGCAGTTTAACCGCGTCGGGGTACGAGCAGTACGTC.

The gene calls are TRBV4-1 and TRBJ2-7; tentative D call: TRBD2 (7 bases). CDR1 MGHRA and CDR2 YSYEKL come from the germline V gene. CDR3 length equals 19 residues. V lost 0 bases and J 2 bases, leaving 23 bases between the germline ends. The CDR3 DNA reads TGCGCCAGCAGCCAAGATAGGGGTGGGGGGGGGCGCCGGCCCTACGAGCAGTACTTC. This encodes CASSQDRGGGGRRPYEQYF.

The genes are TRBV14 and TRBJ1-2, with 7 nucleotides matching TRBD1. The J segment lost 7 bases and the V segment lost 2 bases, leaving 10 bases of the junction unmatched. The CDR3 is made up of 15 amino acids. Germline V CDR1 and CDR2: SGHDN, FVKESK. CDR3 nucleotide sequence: TGTGCCAGCAGCCAAAAGACAGGGACCCTACGTGGCTACACCTTC. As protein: CASSQKTGTLRGYTF.

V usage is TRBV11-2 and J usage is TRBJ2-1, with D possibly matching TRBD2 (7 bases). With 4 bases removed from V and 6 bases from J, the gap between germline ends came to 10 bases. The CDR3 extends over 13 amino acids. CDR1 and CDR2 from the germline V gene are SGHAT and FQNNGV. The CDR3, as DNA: TGTGCCAGCAGCTGGGAGGGGGGCAATGAGCAGTTCTTC. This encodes CASSWEGGNEQFF. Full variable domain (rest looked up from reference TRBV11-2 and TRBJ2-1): EAGVAQSPRYKIIEKRQSVAFWCNPISGHATLYWYQQILGQGPKLLIQFQNNGVVDDSQLPKDRFSAERLKGVDSTLKIQPAKLEDSAVYLCASSWEGGNEQFFGPGTRLTVL.

The CDR3 DNA reads TGTGCCAGCAACACCGGGACATTACATGAAAAACTGTTTTTT. Amino acids: CASNTGTLHEKLFF. The rearrangement joins TRBV5-4 to TRBJ1-4; a weak D match, TRBD1 (6 bases). The length of the CDR3 is 14 residues. Germline V lookup: CDR1 SGHNT, CDR2 YYREEE (reference sequence). V shed 6 bases and J shed 6 bases, with 15 bases lying between them.

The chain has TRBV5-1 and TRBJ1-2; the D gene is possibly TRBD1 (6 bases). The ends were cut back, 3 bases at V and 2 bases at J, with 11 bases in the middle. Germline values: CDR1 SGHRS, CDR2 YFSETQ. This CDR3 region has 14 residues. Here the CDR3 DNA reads TGCGCCAGCAGCTGGGACATGTCAAACTATGGCTACACCTTC. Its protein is CASSWDMSNYGYTF. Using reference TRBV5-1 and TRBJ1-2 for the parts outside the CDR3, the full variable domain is KAGVTQTPRYLIKTRGQQVTLSCSPISGHRSVSWYQQTPGQGLQFLFEYFSETQRNKGNFPGRFSGRQFSNSRSEMNVSTLELGDSALYLCASSWDMSNYGYTFGSGTRLTVV.

This CDR3 reads CASSTGVWETQYF. CDR3 in DNA: TGTGCCAGTAGTACAGGGGTATGGGAGACCCAGTACTTC. The J gene is TRBJ2-5, the V gene TRBV19, with a weak D call TRBD1 (6 bases). This CDR3 region has 13 residues. The germline V gene has CDR1 LNHDA and CDR2 SQIVND (reference sequence). Trimming left V 4 bases short and J 5 bases short, with 11 bases between.

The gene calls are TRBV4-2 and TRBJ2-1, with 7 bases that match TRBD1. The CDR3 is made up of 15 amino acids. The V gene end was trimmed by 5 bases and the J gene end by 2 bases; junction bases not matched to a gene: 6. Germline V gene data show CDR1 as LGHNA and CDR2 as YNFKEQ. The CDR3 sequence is CASSRDSGTYNEQFF. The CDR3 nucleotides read TGTGCCAGCAGCAGGGACAGCGGTACCTACAATGAGCAGTTCTTC.

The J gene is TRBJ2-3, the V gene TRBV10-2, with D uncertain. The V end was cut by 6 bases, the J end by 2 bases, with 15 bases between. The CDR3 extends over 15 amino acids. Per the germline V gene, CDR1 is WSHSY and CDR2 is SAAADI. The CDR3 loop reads CASSLKRLNTDTQYF. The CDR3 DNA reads TGCGCCAGCAGCCTTAAGCGCCTAAACACAGATACGCAGTATTTT.

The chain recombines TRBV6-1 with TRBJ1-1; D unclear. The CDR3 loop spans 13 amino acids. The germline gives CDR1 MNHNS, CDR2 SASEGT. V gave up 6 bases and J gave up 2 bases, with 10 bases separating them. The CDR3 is CASREAGNTEAFF. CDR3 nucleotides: TGTGCCAGCAGGGAGGCCGGCAACACTGAAGCTTTCTTT.

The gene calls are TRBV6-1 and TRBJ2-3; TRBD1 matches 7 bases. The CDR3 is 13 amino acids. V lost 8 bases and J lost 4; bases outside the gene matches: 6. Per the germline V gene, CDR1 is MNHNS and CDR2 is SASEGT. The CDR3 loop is CASYGTVPDTQYF. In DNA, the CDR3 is TGTGCCAGCTATGGGACAGTCCCAGATACGCAGTATTTT.

CDR3 nucleotides: TGTGCCAGTAGTATAGGTGTGGGGTGGGACAGGGGCCGCACTGAAGCTTTCTTT. Translated, it gives CASSIGVGWDRGRTEAFF. This rearrangement joins TRBV19 to TRBJ1-1; 10 bases are a match to TRBD1. This CDR3 spans 18 amino acids. The J segment lost 4 bases and the V segment lost 1 base, leaving 12 bases of the junction unmatched. Looked up from germline, CDR1 is LNHDA and CDR2 is SQIVND (reference sequence).

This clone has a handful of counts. The chain's CDR3 is CASSEFTGATLSSYEQYF. The CDR3 coding sequence is TGTGCCAGCAGTGAGTTCACAGGGGCCACACTGAGCTCCTACGAGCAGTACTTC. The chain has TRBV2 and TRBJ2-7; 7 bases match TRBD1. CDR3 size: 18 residues. The germline V gene encodes CDR1 SNHLY and CDR2 FYNNEI. V shed 3 bases, J shed 0 bases, and the junction held 14 bases outside the gene matches.

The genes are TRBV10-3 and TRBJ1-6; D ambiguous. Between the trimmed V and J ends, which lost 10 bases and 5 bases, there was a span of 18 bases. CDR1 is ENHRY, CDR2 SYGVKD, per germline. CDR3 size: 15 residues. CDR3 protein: CATSRSRPDNSPLHF. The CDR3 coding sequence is TGTGCCACCTCCAGGTCAAGGCCCGATAATTCACCCCTCCACTTT.

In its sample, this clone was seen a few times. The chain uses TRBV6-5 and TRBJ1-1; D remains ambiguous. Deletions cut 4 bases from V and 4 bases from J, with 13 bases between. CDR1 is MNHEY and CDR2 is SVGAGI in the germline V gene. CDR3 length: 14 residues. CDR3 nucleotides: TGTGCCAGCAGTTCCGGAGGGATTAGCACTGAAGCTTTCTTT. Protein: CASSSGGISTEAFF.

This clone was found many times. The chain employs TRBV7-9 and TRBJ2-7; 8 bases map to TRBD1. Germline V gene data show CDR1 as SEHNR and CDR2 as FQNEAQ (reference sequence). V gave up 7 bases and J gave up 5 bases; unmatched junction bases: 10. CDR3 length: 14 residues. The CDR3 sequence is CASTTPGQGDEQYF. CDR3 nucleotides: TGTGCCAGCACCACGCCCGGACAGGGAGACGAGCAGTACTTC.

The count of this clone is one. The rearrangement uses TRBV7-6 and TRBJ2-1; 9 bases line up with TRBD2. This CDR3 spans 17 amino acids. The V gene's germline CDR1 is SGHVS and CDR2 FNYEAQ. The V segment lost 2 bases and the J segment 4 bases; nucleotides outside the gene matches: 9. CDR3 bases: TGTGCCAGCAGCTTAACCCTAGCGGGGTACGTTTACAATGAGCAGTTCTTC. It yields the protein CASSLTLAGYVYNEQFF.